These 18 T cell receptor beta chains were all obtained from the same sample, sequenced in a study of Tregs in tolerant kidney transplant recipients. Only in-frame clones appear in the TCRdb table, and some are missing; sequencing was by immunoSEQ multiplex PCR. This table holds fewer than 100,000 clones, more than 85% found once. This sample comprised Tregs from blood, obtained before the transplant. These TCRs come from a human donor who received a combined kidney and bone marrow transplant.

V gene TRBV5-4 combines with J gene TRBJ1-1; D unresolved. The CDR3 is made up of 14 amino acids. Germline CDR1 reads SGHNT; CDR2 reads YYREEE (reference sequence). V gave up 4 bases and J gave up 1 base, with 11 bases separating them. The CDR3 DNA sequence: TGTGCCAGCAGCAGAAGTCAGGCGAACACTGAAGCTTTCTTT. Translated: CASSRSQANTEAFF.

A note on this clone: One junction end does not reproduce the germline sequence, and a read error may be involved. The sample has other DNA sequences that encode this CDR3 too. V and J are TRBV6-1 and TRBJ1-4, with TRBD1 matching 9 bases. The CDR3 contains 15 residues. CDR1 MNHNS and CDR2 SASEGT come from the germline V gene. The CDR3 coding sequence is TGCGCCAGCATTAGATACAGGGGGCCTAATGAAAAACTGTTTTTT. Translating it yields CASIRYRGPNEKLFF.

Only one count was recorded for this clone. In DNA, the CDR3 is TGTGCCAGCAGCGTAGGGCAGCGCACAGATACGCAGTATTTT. The encoded protein is CASSVGQRTDTQYF. This chain connects TRBV9 to TRBJ2-3; D gene unclear. The CDR3 runs to 14 residues. From germline, CDR1 is SGDLS and CDR2 YYNGEE. V lost 0 bases and J 1 base, leaving 6 bases between the germline ends.

The chain has TRBV4-2 and TRBJ2-3; TRBD2 agrees at 9 bases. The V and J ends lost 5 bases and 4 bases, in that order; junction bases with no gene match: 13. Germline assignment: CDR1 LGHNA and CDR2 YNFKEQ. CDR3 size: 17 residues. CDR3 in DNA: TGTGCCAGCAGCTTCCCGGGGGGGACTAGCTTGGCAGATACGCAGTATTTT. Amino acid sequence: CASSFPGGTSLADTQYF.

The rearrangement uses TRBV11-2 and TRBJ2-2; tentative D call: TRBD2 (5 bases). From germline, CDR1 is SGHAT and CDR2 FQNNGV. The CDR3 consists of 14 residues. The V end was cut by 2 bases, the J end by 3 bases, with 7 bases between. The CDR3 spells CASSLMRDTGELFF. In DNA form, the CDR3 reads TGTGCCAGCAGCTTAATGAGGGACACCGGGGAGCTGTTTTTT. Filled out from reference TRBV11-2 and TRBJ2-2, the complete variable domain reads EAGVAQSPRYKIIEKRQSVAFWCNPISGHATLYWYQQILGQGPKLLIQFQNNGVVDDSQLPKDRFSAERLKGVDSTLKIQPAKLEDSAVYLCASSLMRDTGELFFGEGSRLTVL.

V and J are TRBV2 and TRBJ1-1; tentatively, D is TRBD1 (5 bases). This CDR3 is built from 15 residues. The germline V gene has CDR1 SNHLY and CDR2 FYNNEI. The V gene lost 6 bases and the J gene lost 5 bases, with 19 bases spanning the gap. The CDR3 sequence is CASSPRGGTATEAFF. The CDR3 coding sequence is TGTGCCAGCAGCCCCCGGGGCGGGACGGCGACTGAAGCTTTCTTT. Variable domain in full (rest from reference TRBV2 and TRBJ1-1): EPEVTQTPSHQVTQMGQEVILRCVPISNHLYFYWYRQILGQKVEFLVSFYNNEISEKSEIFDDQFSVERPDGSNFTLKIRSTKLEDSAMYFCASSPRGGTATEAFFGQGTRLTVV.

This chain links TRBV2 with TRBJ1-6; 9 bases fit TRBD1. V lost 5 bases to trimming and J lost 8 bases; unmatched junction nucleotides: 4. This CDR3 has 14 residues. Germline-derived CDR1 and CDR2 are SNHLY and FYNNEI. In DNA form, the CDR3 reads TGTGCCAGCAGTATCGGACAGGGGCATTCACCCCTCCACTTT. This codes for CASSIGQGHSPLHF. Together with reference TRBV2 and TRBJ1-6, the CDR3 gives the full variable domain: EPEVTQTPSHQVTQMGQEVILRCVPISNHLYFYWYRQILGQKVEFLVSFYNNEISEKSEIFDDQFSVERPDGSNFTLKIRSTKLEDSAMYFCASSIGQGHSPLHFGNGTRLTVT.

This chain uses TRBV2 with TRBJ1-5; D may be TRBD1 (6 bases). V lost 8 bases to trimming and J lost 7 bases, with 12 bases between them. The germline V gene encodes CDR1 SNHLY and CDR2 FYNNEI. There are 12 residues in the CDR3. For the CDR3, the DNA is TGTGCCAGCGCGGGGGCAGAGCAGCCCCAGCATTTT. It translates to CASAGAEQPQHF. Supplemented by reference TRBV2 and TRBJ1-5, the full variable domain reads EPEVTQTPSHQVTQMGQEVILRCVPISNHLYFYWYRQILGQKVEFLVSFYNNEISEKSEIFDDQFSVERPDGSNFTLKIRSTKLEDSAMYFCASAGAEQPQHFGDGTRLSIL.

The chain is built from TRBV30 and TRBJ2-1, with 12 bases identical to TRBD2. The V gene end was trimmed by 4 bases and the J gene end by 7 bases; junction bases not matched to a gene: 14. Germline CDR1 is GTSNPN and CDR2 is SVGIG (reference sequence). The CDR3 runs to 17 residues. Here the CDR3 reads CAWTPPETSGRENEQFF. CDR3 DNA: TGTGCCTGGACCCCTCCGGAGACTAGCGGGAGAGAGAATGAGCAGTTCTTC.

In DNA form, the CDR3 reads TGTGTCAGAACGCAACGGCGGGGCTACACCTTC. It codes for CVRTQRRGYTF. The V call is TRBV7-5, the J call TRBJ1-2. TRBV7-5 is designated a pseudogene. There are 11 residues in the CDR3.

This chain joins TRBV10-3 and TRBJ1-1; 7 bases are shared with TRBD1. CDR1 and CDR2 from the germline V gene are ENHRY and SYGVKD. V lost 11 bases to trimming and J lost 4 bases; unmatched junction nucleotides: 4. There are 11 residues in the CDR3. The CDR3 loop is CASRGGTEAFF. The CDR3, as DNA: TGTGCCTCCAGGGGGGGCACTGAAGCTTTCTTT.

This chain connects TRBV29-1 to TRBJ2-7; 9 nucleotides agree with TRBD2. V trimming: 3 bases; J trimming: 1 base; junction bases outside the gene matches: 1. From germline, CDR1 is SQVTM and CDR2 ANQGSEA. The CDR3 runs 13 residues. The CDR3 is CSVELAGSYEQYF. The CDR3 DNA sequence: TGCAGCGTTGAGCTAGCGGGGTCCTACGAGCAGTACTTC.

The chain carries TRBV11-2 and TRBJ1-1, with D maybe TRBD1 (5 bases). CDR1 is SGHAT, CDR2 FQNNGV, per germline. Trimming took off 1 base at V and 4 bases at J, with 13 bases between the two ends. The CDR3 is 15 amino acids. The CDR3 sequence is CASSLVQAQGTEAFF. In DNA form, the CDR3 reads TGTGCCAGCAGCTTAGTACAGGCTCAGGGCACTGAAGCTTTCTTT.

The J gene is TRBJ2-2, the V gene TRBV30; 7 positions match TRBD2. The CDR3 extends over 14 amino acids. Germline loops: CDR1 GTSNPN, CDR2 SVGIG (reference sequence). V gave up 4 bases and J gave up 2 bases; unmatched junction bases: 4. CDR3 in DNA: TGTGCCTGGAATGGCGGGAGTAACACCGGGGAGCTGTTTTTT. It is translated as CAWNGGSNTGELFF.

The chain carries TRBV7-8 and TRBJ2-3; tentative D call: TRBD1 (5 bases). The CDR3 is made up of 17 amino acids. V lost 2 bases and J 0 bases, leaving 15 bases between the germline ends. Germline-derived CDR1 and CDR2 are SGHVS and FQNEAQ. DNA of the CDR3: TGTGCCAGCAGCTTACTCTCTAAAGGGGCTAGCACAGATACGCAGTATTTT. As protein: CASSLLSKGASTDTQYF.

This clone is a singleton in its sample. The identical CDR3 is also encoded by other nucleotide sequences in the sample. The genes are TRBV10-1 and TRBJ2-5; D gene unclear. The CDR3 spans 13 residues. The ends were cut back, 3 bases at V and 5 bases at J, with 10 bases in the middle. In germline, CDR1 is WNHNN, CDR2 SYGVQD (reference sequence). In DNA form, the CDR3 reads TGCGCCAGCAGTGATTCTGTCCAGGAGACCCAGTACTTC. Translated, it gives CASSDSVQETQYF.

The chain carries TRBV7-2 and TRBJ2-7, with 12 nucleotides matching TRBD2. V dropped 5 bases and J dropped 5; count of bases not matched to a gene: 7. This CDR3 spans 15 amino acids. Germline assignment: CDR1 SGHTA and CDR2 FQGNSA. The CDR3: CASSGRTSGKNEQYF. The DNA of the CDR3 is TGTGCCAGCAGCGGACGGACTAGCGGGAAAAACGAGCAGTACTTC.

V usage is TRBV5-4 and J usage is TRBJ1-1, with 8 bases matching TRBD1. The CDR3 is 14 residues long. Germline CDR1 reads SGHNT; CDR2 reads YYREEE (reference sequence). V lost 3 bases to trimming and J lost 5 bases; unmatched junction nucleotides: 6. The CDR3 loop reads CASSSRQGNTEAFF. DNA for the CDR3: TGTGCCAGCAGCTCCAGACAGGGGAATACTGAAGCTTTCTTT.